Listed here is a single TCR beta chain. Its target antigen remains unknown. No base-level quality is on record; no much larger clone is a single base apart. This sample was included in a study of T cell responses to AZD1222 COVID-19 vaccine (dated by TCRdb to 2020 to 2023). At the level of the whole study: AZD1222 recipients whose second dose came at about 4 weeks and those whose second dose came at about 12 weeks were combined into one group, since spike-specific TCR depth and breadth did not differ between the two schedules. Trial participants were enrolled into age subgroups of 18-55, 56-69 and 70-plus years, which contained about 150, 28 and 57 TCR-sequenced participants, respectively. A total of 230 to 250 trial participants underwent TCR sequencing, of whom roughly 210 had received two doses of AZD1222 and about 25 had received two doses of the MenACWY control vaccine. The research as a whole found: Participants were mostly white British, with more females than males. The authors suggested clonal diversity may have been underestimated. Reportedly, almost half of the unique spike-specific TCRs recognized epitopes lying outside the regions that are mutated in the B.1.351 and B.1.1.7 variants. Vaccine-associated CD4 TCRs spanned the whole spike protein, with dominant responses in regions 160-218 and 743-854. After two AZD1222 doses, both the breadth and the depth of spike-specific TCRs were significantly higher than at day 0 and than in MenACWY recipients. No day 14 peak-response samples were available, so repertoires were characterized only after the peak T cell response. Conclusions about previously exposed vaccinees are limited, since just five or six AZD1222 recipients were seropositive for SARS-CoV-2 at baseline. The 56-69-year group was small, and its depth increase did not reach significance, likely because of low power.

The CDR3 regions of human TCRbeta chains were analyzed by immunosequencing. The study's own analysis went as follows. Repertoire TCRs were checked for matches against a reference library of SARS-CoV-2-specific TCRs that had been generated using the MIRA antigen-specificity platform. Breadth was defined as the fraction of unique TCRs that were SARS-CoV-2-associated, and depth was defined as the fraction of total T cells that were SARS-CoV-2-associated. Using the MIRA data, each spike-specific TCR was mapped to the spike region that the TCR reacts to and placed in a CD4 or CD8 class. Log10-transformed breadth and depth values were compared by one-way ANOVA with Sidak's multiple comparisons tests. TCRdb holds this immuneACCESS table with in-frame rearrangements only. Some clones are missing; in checked studies, unresolved V genes explain under half, and the rest has no known cause. The V and J calls and the clone size are those of that table, but D and trimming were determined from the DNA. The table for this sample lists 120,000 to 150,000 clones; about 90% of them were counted only once. Under 3.5% of the sample is in the top ten clones.

The trim is 1 base for V and 4 bases for J, with a gap of 10 bases between the germline ends. From its cysteine to its phenylalanine, the CDR3 spans 15 amino acids. Only the CDR3 portion is preserved as DNA: 45 bases, with reading frame beginning at the first base. The germline V gene supplies CDR1 MDHEN and CDR2 SYDVKM. The time point label, as the study defines it: baseline before first vaccination. Samples from vaccinated people were obtained from the UK trials COV001 and COV002, which included a single-blind randomized controlled phase 2/3 trial of AZD1222 (ChAdOx1 nCoV-19) in healthy adults. For TCRbeta chain sequencing, PBMC samples from trial participants were taken at day 0 and at day 28 after the second dose.

The clonotype was recovered from an adult in good health. The chain couples TRBV28 to TRBJ1-4; D gene: possibly TRBD1, on 5 matching bases. The source material was peripheral blood, sampled on day 0 of AZD1222 vaccination. The sequenced DNA is TGTGCCAGCAGTTTATTCGGGACCGTTAATGAAAAACTGTTTTTT. It specifies CASSLFGTVNEKLFF.